These 4 T cell receptor beta chains share one sample of origin, sequenced in a study of T-cell reconstitution after alpha-beta-depleted transplantation in children. The library targeted TCRbeta and was prepared with unique molecular identifiers. TCRdb called the PCR reads again in MiXCR, with one record for every CDR3 protein. The sample yields 190,000 or so distinct CDR3 sequences, approximately 6.6% seen once. Sequences were derived from PBMCs from the stem cell graft donor, sampled from the stem cell graft. The receptors shown here come from a human donor who donated a stem cell graft to a child with Wiskott-Aldrich syndrome.

This clonotype was found many times. This chain connects TRBV7-9 to TRBJ2-7, with D unresolved. The CDR3 extends over 14 amino acids. V dropped 3 bases and J dropped 5 bases, with 14 bases sitting between them. Germline V CDR1 and CDR2: SEHNR, FQNEAQ (reference sequence). The chain's CDR3 is CASSLPERGHEQYF. As DNA, the CDR3 is TGTGCCAGCAGCTTGCCAGAGAGAGGCCACGAGCAGTACTTC.

This clonotype was counted only a few times. The V and J genes are TRBV4-3 and TRBJ2-7; D might be TRBD2 (6 bases). V was trimmed by 1 base and J by 4 bases, leaving 8 bases between them. CDR1 LGHNA and CDR2 YSLEER come from the germline V gene. This CDR3 comprises 13 residues. The CDR3 here is CASSQVRGYEQYF. The CDR3 DNA sequence: TGCGCCAGCAGCCAAGTTCGGGGGTACGAGCAGTACTTC.

The sample holds many counts of this clonotype. DNA of the CDR3: TGTGCCAGCAGGACGACAGGGGGCAACTATGGCTACACCTTC. This encodes CASRTTGGNYGYTF. This chain links TRBV6-5 with TRBJ1-2; 10 bases are a match to TRBD1. The CDR3 contains 14 residues. The trim removed 6 bases at V and 2 bases at J, leaving 3 bases unmatched. CDR1 MNHEY and CDR2 SVGAGI come from the germline V gene.

The sample holds many counts of this clonotype. CDR3 sequence: CASSTGARQGLGTQYF. CDR3 in DNA: TGTGCCAGCTCTACAGGGGCGCGACAGGGGTTGGGTACGCAGTATTTT. The chain is built from TRBV6-5 and TRBJ2-3; 8 bases line up with TRBD1. This CDR3 has 16 residues. V lost 8 bases to trimming and J lost 8 bases; unmatched junction nucleotides: 18. The V gene's germline CDR1 is MNHEY and CDR2 SVGAGI.